Below, 29 T cell receptor beta chains from the same sample are listed, as sequenced in a study of blood T cell repertoires in COVID-19. Some clones are missing from TCRdb's copy, which holds only in-frame ones; the method was immunoSEQ multiplex PCR. The repertoire holds around 94,000 clones, 70% to 90% seen once, with around 2.9% in the top ten. Sequencing input: peripheral blood. Receptors were obtained from a man aged 45-65 years with active or convalescent COVID-19.

The chain has TRBV25-1 and TRBJ1-3; D possibly corresponds to TRBD1 (6 bases). Trimming removed 3 bases at V and 6 bases at J, with 18 bases between. Germline lookup yields CDR1 MGHDK and CDR2 SYGVNS. This CDR3 contains 16 residues. This CDR3 is CASSDSGTMSLNTIYF. For the CDR3, the DNA is TGTGCCAGCAGTGACTCCGGGACAATGAGTTTAAACACCATATATTTT.

V gene TRBV6-1 combines with J gene TRBJ2-2, with D possibly being TRBD2 (5 bases). V gave up 2 bases and J gave up 0 bases, with 10 bases separating them. The CDR3 has 16 residues. Germline CDR1 and CDR2: MNHNS and SASEGT. The CDR3 DNA sequence: TGTGCCAGCAGTGAACCCCGGGGAACGAACACCGGGGAGCTGTTTTTT. It codes for CASSEPRGTNTGELFF.

The chain is built from TRBV27 and TRBJ2-3, with TRBD2 matching over 12 bases. Unmatched junction bases numbered 8, after V lost 5 bases and J lost 5 bases. CDR3 size: 16 residues. Germline V gene data show CDR1 as MNHEY and CDR2 as SMNVEV (reference sequence). The DNA of the CDR3 is TGTGCCAGCAGTCTTTGGACTAGCGGGGCGAAAGATACGCAGTATTTT. Translated, it gives CASSLWTSGAKDTQYF.

V usage is TRBV30 and J usage is TRBJ1-5; 7 positions match TRBD1. V shed 0 bases, J shed 6 bases, and the junction held 2 bases outside the gene matches. The CDR3 contains 13 residues. Per the germline V gene, CDR1 is GTSNPN and CDR2 is SVGIG (reference sequence). CDR3 amino acids: CAWSVAGGQPQHF. The CDR3, as DNA: TGTGCCTGGAGTGTAGCAGGGGGTCAGCCCCAGCATTTT.

A few counts support this clone. The chain's CDR3 is CASRAVLTNEKLFF. DNA for the CDR3: TGTGCCAGCAGGGCAGTCCTAACTAATGAAAAACTGTTTTTT. The rearrangement uses TRBV2 and TRBJ1-4, with D unresolved. This CDR3 is built from 14 residues. Germline V gene lookup returns CDR1 SNHLY and CDR2 FYNNEI. The V end lost 6 bases, the J end lost 1 base, and 9 bases lay between the germline ends. Filled out from reference TRBV2 and TRBJ1-4, the complete variable domain reads EPEVTQTPSHQVTQMGQEVILRCVPISNHLYFYWYRQILGQKVEFLVSFYNNEISEKSEIFDDQFSVERPDGSNFTLKIRSTKLEDSAMYFCASRAVLTNEKLFFGSGTQLSVL.

The rearrangement uses TRBV27 and TRBJ2-5, with 7 bases identical to TRBD2. This CDR3 region has 16 residues. In germline, CDR1 is MNHEY, CDR2 SMNVEV (reference sequence). The J segment lost 0 bases and the V segment lost 5 bases, leaving 9 bases of the junction unmatched. The CDR3 is CASSTKRGRYQETQYF. For the CDR3, the DNA is TGTGCCAGCAGTACAAAGCGGGGCCGGTACCAAGAGACCCAGTACTTC.

The chain employs TRBV28 and TRBJ1-5, with D hard to call. V was pared by 3 bases and J by 6 bases, with 6 bases between. This CDR3 has 12 amino acids. Germline V gene data show CDR1 as MDHEN and CDR2 as SYDVKM. This chain's CDR3 is CASSFPVQPQHF. The CDR3 nucleotides are TGTGCCAGCAGTTTCCCCGTTCAGCCCCAGCATTTT.

This clone has only one observation. The chain combines TRBV10-3 with TRBJ2-1, with D maybe TRBD1 (5 bases). CDR3 length: 14 residues. Looked up from germline, CDR1 is ENHRY and CDR2 is SYGVKD. The germline V and J ends were trimmed by 3 bases and 5 bases, with 11 bases remaining between them. The CDR3 region is CAISDPVDNNEQFF. Written as DNA, the CDR3 is TGTGCCATCAGTGACCCGGTGGACAACAATGAGCAGTTCTTC.

This clone was counted only a few times. The V and J genes are TRBV27 and TRBJ1-1; 10 bases are shared with TRBD1. The CDR3 consists of 15 residues. Germline V CDR1 and CDR2: MNHEY, SMNVEV (reference sequence). With V trimmed by 5 bases and J by 4 bases, 7 bases remained unmatched. The CDR3 is CASSPPTGGLTEAFF. The CDR3 bases are TGTGCCAGCAGTCCGCCGACAGGGGGCCTCACTGAAGCTTTCTTT.

The gene calls are TRBV2 and TRBJ2-2; D perhaps matches TRBD1 (6 bases). Germline V gene data show CDR1 as SNHLY and CDR2 as FYNNEI. The CDR3 loop spans 14 amino acids. V dropped 8 bases and J dropped 2 bases, with 12 bases sitting between them. The CDR3 DNA sequence: TGTGCCAGCCAACTGGACAGTAACACCGGGGAGCTGTTTTTT. This sequence encodes CASQLDSNTGELFF.

The chain combines TRBV5-1 with TRBJ2-1; TRBD1 is a possible D gene (5 bases). Germline V gives CDR1 SGHRS, CDR2 YFSETQ. Trimming removed 4 bases from V and 7 bases from J, with 15 bases in between. CDR3 length: 14 residues. The CDR3 nucleotides are TGCGCCAGCAGCCAAAAGGTCAGGGTAAATGAGCAGTTCTTC. Its protein is CASSQKVRVNEQFF.

This chain uses TRBV18 with TRBJ2-4; TRBD1 matches at 7 bases. In germline, CDR1 is KGHSH, CDR2 LQKENI. Trimming at V came to 2 bases and at J to 5 bases, leaving 3 bases not matched to a gene. CDR3 length: 14 residues. As DNA, the CDR3 is TGTGCCAGCTCACCAGGACAGGCACAAAACATTCAGTACTTC. Amino acids: CASSPGQAQNIQYF. Full variable domain (outside the CDR3, taken from reference TRBV18 and TRBJ2-4): NAGVMQNPRHLVRRRGQEARLRCSPMKGHSHVYWYRQLPEEGLKFMVYLQKENIIDESGMPKERFSAEFPKEGPSILRIQQVVRGDSAAYFCASSPGQAQNIQYFGAGTRLSVL.

V usage is TRBV12-5 and J usage is TRBJ1-1, with D perhaps matching TRBD1 (5 bases). The V gene's germline CDR1 is LGHNT and CDR2 FRNRAP. The V end lost 2 bases, the J end lost 5 bases, and 9 bases lay between the germline ends. The CDR3 loop spans 13 amino acids. CDR3 nucleotides: TGTGCTAGTGGTTTGAAGGGGATGACTGAAGCTTTCTTT. It is translated as CASGLKGMTEAFF.

The chain recombines TRBV18 with TRBJ2-6; D might be TRBD2 (5 bases). This CDR3 is 15 amino acids long. The germline gives CDR1 KGHSH, CDR2 LQKENI. Trimming cost V 6 bases and J 4 bases, with 13 bases left between them. CDR3 DNA: TGTGCCAGCTCGCCCCCCGGGGTCGGGGCCAACGTCCTGACTTTC. As protein: CASSPPGVGANVLTF.

This clone was seen a single time. This sequence joins TRBV18 and TRBJ2-5; a possible D gene is TRBD1 (5 bases). Germline CDR1 and CDR2: KGHSH and LQKENI. This CDR3 contains 13 residues. The ends were cut back, 4 bases at V and 3 bases at J, with 9 bases in the middle. CDR3 in amino acids: CASSLQTEETQYF. In DNA, the CDR3 is TGTGCCAGCTCACTACAGACAGAAGAGACCCAGTACTTC.

The chain links TRBV19 to TRBJ2-3; D is possibly TRBD1 (6 bases). V lost 7 bases and J lost 0, with 11 bases in between. Germline values: CDR1 LNHDA, CDR2 SQIVND (reference sequence). The CDR3 consists of 14 residues. The CDR3 DNA reads as TGTGCCAGTAATCCAGGGGTTAGCACAGATACGCAGTATTTT. It codes for CASNPGVSTDTQYF.

The rearrangement joins TRBV11-2 to TRBJ2-7; perhaps TRBD1 as D (5 bases). V lost 1 base, J lost 6 bases, and 7 bases lay in between. The CDR3 is 12 residues long. Per the germline V gene, CDR1 is SGHAT and CDR2 is FQNNGV. CDR3 nucleotides: TGTGCCAGCAGCTTAGGGGGCTCCGAGCAGTACTTC. It translates to CASSLGGSEQYF.

The chain carries TRBV10-3 and TRBJ2-6; D not certain. CDR3 size: 16 residues. Germline CDR1 ENHRY, CDR2 SYGVKD. Trimming removed 0 bases at V and 0 bases at J, with 6 bases between. The CDR3 bases are TGTGCCATCAGTGAGTCTCAGGTCTCTGGGGCCAACGTCCTGACTTTC. Translation: CAISESQVSGANVLTF.

This sequence joins TRBV28 and TRBJ1-1; possible D gene TRBD1, 5 bases. The CDR3 has 14 residues. The V gene lost 5 bases and the J gene lost 1 base, with 11 bases spanning the gap. Germline loops: CDR1 MDHEN, CDR2 SYDVKM. DNA for the CDR3: TGTGCCAGCAGTCCCTTCGACAGGAACACTGAAGCTTTCTTT. Translated, it gives CASSPFDRNTEAFF.

This clone occurred once. CDR3 coding DNA: TGTGCCAGCAGCTTAGCGGGACAGGGGACTGAAGCTTTCTTT. Translating it yields CASSLAGQGTEAFF. This chain connects TRBV7-2 to TRBJ1-1, with 10 bases matching TRBD1. In germline, CDR1 is SGHTA, CDR2 FQGNSA. This CDR3 spans 14 amino acids. With 0 bases clipped from V and 5 bases from J, the junction kept 0 bases outside the gene matches. The full variable domain, completed using reference TRBV7-2 and TRBJ1-1, is GAGVSQSPSNKVTEKGKDVELRCDPISGHTALYWYRQSLGQGLEFLIYFQGNSAPDKSGLPSDRFSAERTGGSVSTLTIQRTQQEDSAVYLCASSLAGQGTEAFFGQGTRLTVV.

The V call is TRBV7-8, the J call TRBJ1-2; no reliable D call. The CDR3 runs 14 residues. The V end was cut by 5 bases, the J end by 8 bases, with 18 bases between. Germline CDR1 is SGHVS and CDR2 is FQNEAQ. In DNA form, the CDR3 reads TGTGCCAGCAGCCCAATGACGGGTTTAGGAGGCTACACCTTC. It translates to CASSPMTGLGGYTF.

The rearrangement uses TRBV10-2 and TRBJ1-1, with 10 bases matching TRBD1. This CDR3 comprises 17 residues. Germline V gene data show CDR1 as WSHSY and CDR2 as SAAADI. J gave up 0 bases and V 6 bases, and 10 bases lay outside the gene matches. The CDR3 spells CASSSRRDRGMNTEAFF. DNA of the CDR3: TGCGCCAGCAGCTCGAGGAGGGACAGGGGTATGAACACTGAAGCTTTCTTT.

This clone has a handful of counts. The chain joins TRBV6-6 to TRBJ1-1; tentative D call: TRBD1 (5 bases). This CDR3 has 13 residues. Trimming took 4 bases from V and 6 from J, leaving 12 bases between them. The V gene's germline CDR1 is MNHNY and CDR2 SVGAGI (reference sequence). The CDR3 DNA follows: TGTGCCAGCAGTTCGGGGAGGGACGCTGAAGCTTTCTTT. This translates into CASSSGRDAEAFF.

This chain connects TRBV6-1 to TRBJ1-3; TRBD1 is a possible D gene (5 bases). Trimming took 1 base from V and 3 from J, leaving 16 bases between them. The CDR3 runs 17 residues. The V gene's germline CDR1 is MNHNS and CDR2 SASEGT. CDR3 residues: CASSEGTKGIFGNTIYF. The CDR3 DNA reads TGTGCCAGCAGTGAAGGGACAAAAGGGATTTTTGGAAACACCATATATTTT.

The rearrangement links TRBV6-5 to TRBJ2-7, with D possibly TRBD2 on 7 matching bases. The end of the DNA fits TRBJ2-1 better, so the J call may be wrong. Germline V gene data show CDR1 as MNHEY and CDR2 as SVGAGI. CDR3 size: 16 residues. The CDR3 is CASSYSTGLGGNEQFF. In DNA form, the CDR3 reads TGTGCCAGCAGTTACTCGACAGGACTAGGGGGGAATGAGCAGTTCTTC.

This clone has a handful of counts. The genes are TRBV7-9 and TRBJ2-3; perhaps TRBD1 as D (6 bases). Germline CDR1 SEHNR, CDR2 FQNEAQ (reference sequence). The CDR3 sequence is 15 residues long. The V and J ends lost 5 bases and 2 bases respectively, with 14 bases between them. The CDR3 loop reads CASSPTDSPTDTQYF. The DNA of the CDR3 is TGTGCCAGCAGCCCAACGGACAGCCCCACAGATACGCAGTATTTT.

This clone was seen a few times. This chain uses TRBV11-2 with TRBJ2-1, with a weak D call TRBD2 (6 bases). The CDR3 is 16 residues long. From germline, CDR1 is SGHAT and CDR2 FQNNGV. The V end was cut by 2 bases, the J end by 4 bases, with 15 bases between. CDR3 sequence: CASSLMSAGRYNEQFF. CDR3 in DNA: TGTGCCAGCAGCTTAATGTCGGCGGGGAGATACAATGAGCAGTTCTTC.

The chain carries TRBV2 and TRBJ1-4; a possible D gene is TRBD1 (6 bases). The CDR3 covers 15 residues. Trimming took 5 bases from V and 4 from J, leaving 14 bases between them. The V gene's germline CDR1 is SNHLY and CDR2 FYNNEI. CDR3 sequence reads: CASSTGQPINEKLFF. For the CDR3, the DNA is TGTGCCAGCAGTACCGGACAGCCTATTAATGAAAAACTGTTTTTT.

This chain connects TRBV3-1 (or the pseudogene TRBV3-2) to TRBJ1-5; D is unclear. Germline CDR1 is LGHDT and CDR2 is YNNKEL (reference sequence). The CDR3 covers 16 residues. The germline V and J ends were trimmed by 1 base and 6 bases, with 16 bases remaining between them. The CDR3 loop reads CASSQGTRALVQPQHF. DNA for the CDR3: TGTGCCAGCAGCCAAGGGACTCGGGCCCTAGTTCAGCCCCAGCATTTT.